The 19 T cell receptor beta chains below come from one sample, sequenced in a study of cytomegalovirus exposure and HLA in healthy donors. Amplification used 60 Vbeta primers and 13 Jbeta primers. The protocol was immunoSEQ multiplex PCR, while the TCRdb copy is restricted to in-frame clones and leaves out a portion. The sample shows 250,000 to 350,000 clones, more than 80% of them seen only once. The sample taken for sequencing was PBMCs. These receptors all stem from a man between 35 and 55 years old in good health and CMV-seropositive.

The genes are TRBV9 and TRBJ1-2, with 10 bases aligning to TRBD1. Germline V CDR1 and CDR2: SGDLS, YYNGEE. This CDR3 comprises 15 residues. V gave up 0 bases and J gave up 4 bases; unmatched junction bases: 3. This CDR3 is CASSVGRTGGYGYTF. The CDR3 DNA is TGTGCCAGCAGCGTAGGAAGGACAGGGGGCTATGGCTACACCTTC.

J is TRBJ2-5 and V is TRBV27, with TRBD2 matching 12 bases. The CDR3 consists of 16 residues. Germline-derived CDR1 and CDR2 are MNHEY and SMNVEV (reference sequence). The V segment lost 5 bases and the J segment 5 bases; nucleotides outside the gene matches: 9. CDR3 sequence reads: CASSSLAGGPQETQYF. Here the CDR3 DNA reads TGTGCCAGCAGTAGCCTAGCGGGAGGGCCCCAGGAGACCCAGTACTTC.

V usage is TRBV12-5 and J usage is TRBJ2-7, with D possibly TRBD1 on 6 matching bases. The last part of the DNA fits TRBJ2-1 better; the J call may be wrong. CDR1 is LGHNT, CDR2 FRNRAP, per germline. The CDR3 is 12 amino acids. DNA of the CDR3: TGTGCTAGTGGGCCGACAGGAGGTGAGCAGTTCTTC. Translation: CASGPTGGEQFF.

V is TRBV28 and J is TRBJ2-5; D not certain. The V and J ends lost 6 bases and 4 bases respectively, with 12 bases between them. The CDR3 length is 13 residues. The germline V gene has CDR1 MDHEN and CDR2 SYDVKM. In nucleotides, the CDR3 is TGTGCCAGCAGCTACGTCGCCCGAGAGACCCAGTACTTC. Residues: CASSYVARETQYF.

This clone was recorded a few times. The genes are TRBV28 and TRBJ2-1; TRBD2 is a possible D gene (5 bases). This CDR3 comprises 15 residues. Trimming removed 3 bases at V and 0 bases at J, with 9 bases between. Per germline, CDR1 MDHEN and CDR2 SYDVKM. The CDR3: CASSFRGFSYNEQFF. As DNA, the CDR3 is TGTGCCAGCAGTTTCCGGGGATTCTCCTACAATGAGCAGTTCTTC. Looking up the rest from reference TRBV28 and TRBJ2-1 gives the full variable domain: DVKVTQSSRYLVKRTGEKVFLECVQDMDHENMFWYRQDPGLGLRLIYFSYDVKMKEKGDIPEGYSVSREKKERFSLILESASTNQTSMYLCASSFRGFSYNEQFFGPGTRLTVL.

Comment on this clone: At one end the junction does not follow the germline gene, possibly because of a read error. The gene calls are TRBV7-9 and TRBJ1-2; D is possibly TRBD1 (5 bases). Germline V gene data show CDR1 as SEHNR and CDR2 as FQNEAQ (reference sequence). The CDR3 has 14 amino acids. CDR3 DNA sequence: TGTGCCGGAGCCGACGGACAATCTAACTATGGCTACCCCTTC. It yields the protein CAGADGQSNYGYPF.

In this sample, this clone turned up a few times. The gene calls are TRBV28 and TRBJ1-4; D is unresolved. This CDR3 contains 12 residues. Trimming removed 7 bases at V and 8 bases at J, with 11 bases between. Germline CDR1 reads MDHEN; CDR2 reads SYDVKM. CDR3 amino acids: CASNRAEEKLFF. CDR3 in DNA: TGTGCCAGCAACCGTGCGGAGGAAAAACTGTTTTTT.

The chain recombines TRBV19 with TRBJ2-7; D is ambiguous. The CDR3 sequence is 14 residues long. Deletions cut 1 base from V and 2 bases from J, with 9 bases between. Per the germline V gene, CDR1 is LNHDA and CDR2 is SQIVND (reference sequence). The CDR3 spells CASSIVGGTYEQYF. In DNA form, the CDR3 reads TGTGCCAGTAGTATAGTTGGCGGAACCTACGAGCAGTACTTC. The entire variable domain, with the rest obtained from reference TRBV19 and TRBJ2-7, is as follows: DGGITQSPKYLFRKEGQNVTLSCEQNLNHDAMYWYRQDPGQGLRLIYYSQIVNDFQKGDIAEGYSVSREKKESFPLTVTSAQKNPTAFYLCASSIVGGTYEQYFGPGTRLTVT.

This chain uses TRBV30 with TRBJ2-5; TRBD1 matches at 9 bases. Germline loops: CDR1 GTSNPN, CDR2 SVGIG (reference sequence). The CDR3 spans 15 residues. V dropped 7 bases and J dropped 7; count of bases not matched to a gene: 16. CDR3 residues: CASEAGTGSRVTQYF. Here the CDR3 DNA reads TGTGCCTCCGAGGCCGGGACAGGGTCGCGGGTGACCCAGTACTTC.

This chain links TRBV19 with TRBJ1-2, with D unresolved. Trimming took off 1 base at V and 3 bases at J, with 6 bases between the two ends. The germline CDR1 and CDR2 sequences are LNHDA and SQIVND (reference sequence). The CDR3 has 13 residues. The CDR3 reads CASSIGVDYGYTF. The DNA of the CDR3 is TGTGCCAGTAGTATAGGAGTGGACTATGGCTACACCTTC.

This rearrangement joins TRBV6-1 to TRBJ2-7, with D possibly being TRBD1 (5 bases). V gave up 0 bases and J gave up 2 bases, with 11 bases separating them. CDR1 is MNHNS, CDR2 SASEGT, per germline. The CDR3 runs 15 residues. CDR3 protein: CASSEARGHTYEQYF. CDR3 nucleotides: TGTGCCAGCAGTGAAGCGAGAGGACACACCTACGAGCAGTACTTC.

The chain recombines TRBV7-9 with TRBJ2-1; D not certain. CDR3 length: 13 residues. V was shortened by 5 bases and J by 6 bases, with 11 bases between the two germline ends. Germline V gene sequence: CDR1 SEHNR, CDR2 FQNEAQ (reference sequence). The CDR3 protein is CASSEWASNEQFF. CDR3 coding DNA: TGTGCCAGCAGCGAATGGGCCTCCAATGAGCAGTTCTTC.

V is TRBV5-4 and J is TRBJ2-3, with 10 positions matching TRBD1. V shed 4 bases, J shed 2 bases, and the junction held 4 bases outside the gene matches. Germline V gene sequence: CDR1 SGHNT, CDR2 YYREEE (reference sequence). The CDR3 consists of 15 residues. As DNA, the CDR3 is TGTGCCAGCAGCGCGGGACAGGGGTACACAGATACGCAGTATTTT. This gives the protein CASSAGQGYTDTQYF.

A few counts support this clone. This chain joins TRBV27 and TRBJ1-2; TRBD1 matches 8 bases. The CDR3 contains 13 residues. Trimming at V came to 3 bases and at J to 6 bases, leaving 3 bases not matched to a gene. In germline, CDR1 is MNHEY, CDR2 SMNVEV (reference sequence). The CDR3 DNA is TGTGCCAGCAGTTTCCACAGGGGGAATGGCTACACCTTC. Translating gives CASSFHRGNGYTF.

CDR3 bases: TGTGCCAGCTCGCCCGGGGGGGCTCAAGAGACCCAGTACTTC. This codes for CASSPGGAQETQYF. This chain connects TRBV18 to TRBJ2-5, with 8 bases identical to TRBD2. The CDR3 sequence is 14 residues long. Germline CDR1 KGHSH, CDR2 LQKENI. V was clipped by 6 bases and J by 2 bases; unmatched bases: 5. The full variable domain, in which reference TRBV18 and TRBJ2-5 provide the parts outside the CDR3, is NAGVMQNPRHLVRRRGQEARLRCSPMKGHSHVYWYRQLPEEGLKFMVYLQKENIIDESGMPKERFSAEFPKEGPSILRIQQVVRGDSAAYFCASSPGGAQETQYFGPGTRLLVL.

V is TRBV27 and J is TRBJ1-1; no definite D call. V shed 2 bases and J shed 1 base, with 8 bases lying between them. The length of the CDR3 is 14 residues. Germline V gene sequence: CDR1 MNHEY, CDR2 SMNVEV (reference sequence). CDR3 protein: CASSLLRQNTEAFF. CDR3 sequence (DNA): TGTGCCAGCAGTTTACTACGACAGAACACTGAAGCTTTCTTT.

The chain carries TRBV19 and TRBJ2-1, with a tentative D call TRBD1 (7 bases). Germline V CDR1 and CDR2: LNHDA, SQIVND (reference sequence). The CDR3 totals 17 residues. Trimming removed 4 bases at V and 0 bases at J, with 16 bases between. In DNA, the CDR3 is TGTGCCAGTAGTACCCAGGGGGGACAGCGCTCCTACAATGAGCAGTTCTTC. Translated, it gives CASSTQGGQRSYNEQFF. The complete variable domain, with remaining parts taken from reference TRBV19 and TRBJ2-1, reads DGGITQSPKYLFRKEGQNVTLSCEQNLNHDAMYWYRQDPGQGLRLIYYSQIVNDFQKGDIAEGYSVSREKKESFPLTVTSAQKNPTAFYLCASSTQGGQRSYNEQFFGPGTRLTVL.

The chain recombines TRBV29-1 with TRBJ1-2, with D possibly TRBD1 on 6 matching bases. The germline V gene has CDR1 SQVTM and CDR2 ANQGSEA. V was trimmed by 4 bases and J by 5 bases, leaving 11 bases between them. This CDR3 comprises 12 residues. Here the CDR3 DNA reads TGCAGCGTTGGTGGACAGCCTTATGGCTACACCTTC. Protein sequence: CSVGGQPYGYTF. Together with reference TRBV29-1 and TRBJ1-2, the CDR3 gives the full variable domain: SAVISQKPSRDICQRGTSLTIQCQVDSQVTMMFWYRQQPGQSLTLIATANQGSEATYESGFVIDKFPISRPNLTFSTLTVSNMSPEDSSIYLCSVGGQPYGYTFGSGTRLTVV.

This sequence joins TRBV2 and TRBJ1-1, with D maybe TRBD1 (5 bases). The CDR3 loop spans 12 amino acids. CDR1 SNHLY and CDR2 FYNNEI come from the germline V gene. Trimming took 8 bases from V and 1 from J, leaving 8 bases between them. CDR3 coding DNA: TGTGCCAGCCATACAGGGAACACTGAAGCTTTCTTT. It is translated as CASHTGNTEAFF. The variable domain in full, with the rest retrieved from reference TRBV2 and TRBJ1-1, is EPEVTQTPSHQVTQMGQEVILRCVPISNHLYFYWYRQILGQKVEFLVSFYNNEISEKSEIFDDQFSVERPDGSNFTLKIRSTKLEDSAMYFCASHTGNTEAFFGQGTRLTVV.